This record looks at one TCR beta chain sequence and its context. Its matching antigen is unknown. The sample originates from a study of cytomegalovirus exposure and HLA in healthy donors. Primers: 60 Vbeta forward and 13 Jbeta reverse. The method was immunoSEQ multiplex PCR; TCRdb's version includes in-frame clones alone and lacks a portion of them. The repertoire holds approximately 190,000 clones, with approximately 79% as singletons. The germline CDR1 and CDR2 sequences are SGHTA and FQGNSA. This CDR3 has 13 residues. Trimming left V 4 bases short and J 11 bases short, with 12 bases between. Study findings and constraints: Exclusion applied to some V segments, including TRBV6-2 and TRBV6-3, as they were indistinguishable. By a later analysis, the bulk of CMV-associated TCR beta chains appeared HLA-restricted. Cytomegalovirus association was listed for 164 TCR beta chains. One cluster of highly shared sequence variants probably arose as a sequencing artifact.

The clonotype comes from a man between 40 and 49 years old in good health and CMV-seropositive. Sequencing input: PBMCs. The gene calls are TRBV7-2 and TRBJ1-6; TRBD1 might be the D (6 bases). CDR3 DNA sequence: TGTGCCAGCAGCTCAACCGGGACACCACCCCTCCACTTT. As protein: CASSSTGTPPLHF.